This T cell receptor beta chain was documented in a study of T cells after somatic rescue of genetic block. Profiling relied on immunoSEQ multiplex PCR, and the TCRdb table lists in-frame clones only, not all of them. There are hundreds of clones in the sample; under 50% occur only once, and approximately 58% lies in the top ten. In this sample, this clone is medium-sized (0.01 to 0.1%). The specimen sequenced was peripheral blood mononuclear cells (PBMCs). The receptor was isolated from a girl less than two years old.

The CDR3 coding sequence is TGTGCCAGCACCAACTACCGGGACAGGGGCTACGAGCAGTACTTC. Encoded protein: CASTNYRDRGYEQYF. This chain joins TRBV27 and TRBJ2-7; 10 bases match TRBD1. V shed 7 bases, J shed 3 bases, and the junction held 9 bases outside the gene matches. The germline gives CDR1 MNHEY, CDR2 SMNVEV (reference sequence). The CDR3 loop spans 15 amino acids.